Many counts were recorded for the clone carrying this T cell receptor (beta chain). Its antigen is as yet unknown. V was clipped by 0 bases and J by 3 bases, with 2 bases between them. CDR3 length: 11 amino acids. Germline CDR1 reads DFQATT; CDR2 reads SNEGSKA (reference sequence). The source of the sample is a study of prognosis after radiotherapy for stage I lung cancer. Study overall: The period between early 2018 and early 2019 saw the enrollment of stage I non-small cell lung cancer patients. Tumors proved to be squamous cell carcinoma in about seven patients and represented adenocarcinoma in about a dozen. None of the non-small cell lung cancer patients was considered medically operable. Points from the study as a whole: Gene usage, both TRBV and TRBJ, reportedly differed between patients with metastases and patients without them.

Amplification of TCR beta CDR3 from genomic DNA used two-round multiplex PCR. Primers specific to each TRBV and TRBJ gene were used in first-round PCR. TCRdb called the multiplex PCR reads again in MiXCR, with one record for every CDR3 protein. Of over 50,000 distinct CDR3 sequences in the sample, over 30% were seen once. The source of this sequence is a donor of 50 years or more with non-small cell lung cancer. The chain couples TRBV20-1 to TRBJ1-2; D is ambiguous. Material: PBMCs, obtained before or after stereotactic body radiation therapy (not recorded which). The CDR3 here is CSAREDYGYTF. The CDR3 DNA reads as TGCAGTGCTAGAGAGGACTATGGCTACACCTTC.